The clone carrying this TCR beta chain showed up many times. The record originates from a study of T cells in Graves' hyperthyroidism and ophthalmopathy. The ends were cut back, 7 bases at V and 2 bases at J, with 9 bases in the middle. Germline loops: CDR1 MDHEN, CDR2 SYDVKM. This CDR3 comprises 13 residues. What was amplified from RNA transcripts were TCR beta CDR3 regions. Initially, a first-round RT-PCR of the TCR CDR3 employed the HTBI primer set. TCRdb itself ran the multiplex PCR reads through MiXCR, one entry per CDR3 protein. Here the sample spans about 360,000 distinct CDR3 sequences, 15% to 20% being singletons.

The receptor was isolated from a woman aged 18-29 years with Graves' hyperthyroidism. The chain combines TRBV28 with TRBJ1-5; D gene uncertain. Sequenced input: blood. CDR3 region: CASIGRGNQPQHF. CDR3 nucleotides: TGTGCCAGCATAGGACGGGGCAATCAGCCCCAGCATTTT.